Listed below are T cell receptor beta chains from one sample, sequenced in a study of OX40 agonist ivuxolimab in advanced cancers. Assay used: immunoSEQ multiplex PCR; TCRdb lists only in-frame clones, some missing. The sample yields over 75,000 clones, around 87% seen once. Source: CD4+ or CD8+ T cells sorted from blood, taken in a trial of the OX40 agonist ivuxolimab. The receptors derive from an adult with an advanced solid tumor such as melanoma, head and neck, liver or kidney cancer. The CDR3 runs from the conserved cysteine through the conserved F or W. The D gene is left open where the match is weak. A clone size is listed for some rows: how often the clone was seen (once, few, many), or a class if it is expanded.

j_gene	abundance	d_gene	v_gene	CDR3aa	CDR3nt
TRBJ2-7	-	-	TRBV10-3	CAISDLGGSYEQYF	TGTGCCATCAGTGATCTAGGAGGTTCCTACGAGCAGTACTTC
TRBJ2-1	-	-	TRBV10-3	CAISESIRGIAYNEQFF	TGTGCCATCAGTGAGTCGATTCGTGGGATAGCCTACAATGAGCAGTTCTTC
TRBJ2-7	-	TRBD2	TRBV19	CASSIVSAGGSYEQYF	TGTGCCAGTAGTATAGTTTCAGCGGGAGGCTCCTACGAGCAGTACTTC
TRBJ2-2	-	-	TRBV10-1	CASSESRGGTGELFF	TGCGCCAGCAGTGAGTCCAGGGGTGGCACCGGGGAGCTGTTTTTT
TRBJ2-7	-	-	TRBV19	CASSSRVGSSYEQYF	TGTGCCAGTAGCTCGCGGGTTGGAAGCTCCTACGAGCAGTACTTC
TRBJ2-7	once	TRBD2	TRBV5-1	CASSSDGLAGSYEQYF	TGCGCCAGCAGCTCCGACGGACTAGCGGGTTCCTACGAGCAGTACTTC
TRBJ1-6	-	TRBD1	TRBV30	CAWSVGTGNSPLHF	TGTGCCTGGAGTGTCGGGACAGGGAATTCACCCCTCCACTTT
TRBJ2-3	-	-	TRBV9	CASSPQQGRSDTQYF	TGTGCCAGCAGCCCACAACAGGGAAGGTCAGATACGCAGTATTTT
TRBJ2-2	-	TRBD1	TRBV2	CASSMDREGTGELFF	TGTGCCAGCAGTATGGACAGGGAAGGAACCGGGGAGCTGTTTTTT
TRBJ1-3	-	-	TRBV12-2	CASRCDSLSGNTIYF	TGTGCAAGTCGCTGCGACAGCCTCTCTGGAAACACCATATATTTT
TRBJ2-1	once	-	TRBV19	CASRRQVVYNEQFF	TGTGCCAGTAGGCGACAGGTTGTCTACAATGAGCAGTTCTTC
TRBJ2-3	-	-	TRBV6-5	CASRSITDTQYF	TGTGCCAGCAGGTCCATCACAGATACGCAGTATTTT
TRBJ2-1	-	-	TRBV5-1	CASRFLGNEQFF	TGCGCCAGCAGGTTTTTGGGTAATGAGCAGTTCTTC